The source of this T cell receptor beta chain is a study of T cell repertoires in cytomegalovirus infection. As for the study in general: TCR beta signatures that were public indicated CMV infection and matching HLA type.

A note on this clonotype: What it recognizes is unknown.

Each CDR3 protein gets one entry after TCRdb re-called the reads with MiXCR. The repertoire holds about 890,000 distinct CDR3 sequences, with approximately 30% as singletons. In germline, CDR1 is ENHRY, CDR2 SYGVKD. V was shortened by 4 bases and J by 0 bases, with 9 bases between the two germline ends. The CDR3 length is 15 residues. General observations from the study: Pooled public TCR beta family frequency picked out CMV carriers with the relevant HLA.

The sequence came from a human donor in good health (CMV status not recorded). Some clones in this sample may be carry-over from other donors' samples. The rearrangement uses TRBV10-3 and TRBJ2-2; D unclear. The sample in question was cultured CD8+ T cells from PBMCs, obtained from culture after CMV antigen stimulation. The CDR3 loop is CAISVRHPNTGELFF. The CDR3 DNA follows: TGTGCCATCAGTGTCAGACATCCGAACACCGGGGAGCTGTTTTTT.